A selection of T cell receptor beta chains follows, all from one sample in a study of T-cell reconstitution after alpha-beta-depleted transplantation in children. TCRdb itself ran the PCR reads through MiXCR, one entry per CDR3 protein. Here the sample spans about 20,000 distinct CDR3 sequences, 10% to 15% being singletons. The source material was PBMCs, mostly from graft donor cells, sampled 60 days after TCRalphabeta/CD19-depleted stem cell transplant. The receptor set was obtained from a female patient between 2 and 15 years old who had a stem cell transplant for congenital amegakaryocytic thrombocytopenia, so the T cells may come from the graft donor. The CDR3 runs from the conserved cysteine through the conserved F or W. The order of the fields is clone size, J gene, D gene, V gene, CDR3 protein, CDR3 DNA. The D gene is left open where the match is weak. The size entry gives how often the clone was seen (once, few, many) or a class if it is expanded.

>many|TRBJ2-5|TRBD2|TRBV20-1
CSARRGRRWETQYF
TGCAGTGCTAGACGCGGGAGAAGGTGGGAGACCCAGTACTTC
>many|TRBJ2-1|.|TRBV20-1
CSAGPLGGRENEQFF
TGCAGTGCTGGACCCCTTGGGGGGAGAGAGAATGAGCAGTTCTTC
>many|TRBJ1-2|.|TRBV28
CASSLRPNGYTF
TGTGCCAGCAGTTTGCGGCCGAATGGCTACACCTTC
>medium-sized|TRBJ1-5|TRBD1|TRBV20-1
CSARDGGQGSQPQHF
TGCAGTGCTAGAGATGGGGGACAGGGAAGTCAGCCCCAGCATTTT
>many|TRBJ2-3|.|TRBV7-6
CASSRGTPTDTQYF
TGTGCCAGCAGCCGGGGGACACCCACAGATACGCAGTATTTT
>few|TRBJ1-2|.|TRBV5-1
CASSLGQLYGYTF
TGCGCCAGCAGCTTGGGACAGCTCTATGGCTACACCTTC
>many|TRBJ1-5|TRBD1|TRBV5-1
CASSFQGTEPQHF
TGCGCCAGCAGCTTCCAGGGGACAGAGCCCCAGCATTTT
>many|TRBJ2-1|.|TRBV7-6
CASSLETGAYNEQFF
TGTGCCAGCAGCTTAGAGACGGGAGCCTACAATGAGCAGTTCTTC
>many|TRBJ2-7|TRBD2|TRBV20-1
CSASVALPGTSGIGAYEQYF
TGCAGTGCTAGCGTTGCCCTCCCCGGGACTAGCGGGATTGGTGCCTACGAGCAGTACTTC
>many|TRBJ2-1|TRBD1|TRBV7-2
CASSRGQGPELSYNEQFF
TGTGCCAGCAGCCGGGGACAGGGGCCCGAGCTCTCCTACAATGAGCAGTTCTTC
>many|TRBJ2-7|TRBD2|TRBV5-1
CASSFSPGTSGRAVNEQYF
TGCGCCAGCAGCTTTTCTCCCGGGACTAGCGGGAGGGCCGTGAACGAGCAGTACTTC
>many|TRBJ2-5|.|TRBV5-1
CASSSDRRQETQYF
TGCGCCAGCAGCTCGGACAGAAGACAAGAGACCCAGTACTTC
>many|TRBJ2-4|TRBD1|TRBV12-3/TRBV12-4
CASSFLGQGKNIQYF
TGTGCCAGCAGTTTTTTAGGACAGGGCAAAAACATTCAGTACTTC
>many|TRBJ2-3|TRBD2|TRBV11-2
CASSLGTSGTGYETQYF
TGTGCCAGCAGCTTAGGAACGAGCGGGACGGGGTACGAGACGCAGTATTTT
>many|TRBJ2-4|TRBD1|TRBV14
CASSQDRDRKNIQYF
TGTGCCAGCAGCCAAGACCGGGACAGGAAAAACATTCAGTACTTC
>medium-sized|TRBJ2-5|.|TRBV7-2
CASSSRAQETQYF
TGTGCCAGCAGCTCACGTGCGCAAGAGACCCAGTACTTC
>many|TRBJ2-5|TRBD2|TRBV20-1
CSAREPAGAGNQETQYF
TGCAGTGCTAGAGAACCGGCGGGAGCGGGGAACCAAGAGACCCAGTACTTC
>many|TRBJ2-4|TRBD1|TRBV7-2
CASSFTGVGNIQYF
TGTGCCAGCAGCTTTACAGGGGTCGGAAACATTCAGTACTTC
>many|TRBJ2-1|TRBD2|TRBV4-1
CASSLGLASSYNEQFF
TGCGCCAGCAGCCTCGGACTAGCGAGCTCCTACAATGAGCAGTTCTTC
>many|TRBJ1-5|.|TRBV6-5
CASIKDGGGGWSNQPQHF
TGTGCCAGCATCAAAGACGGAGGAGGCGGATGGAGCAATCAGCCCCAGCATTTT